This T cell receptor (beta chain) is drawn from a study of CD8 T cell repertoires and HIV-1 epitope variants. TCRdb's table, derived via immunoSEQ multiplex PCR, lists solely in-frame clones and lacks some. This table holds 80,000 to 95,000 clones, around 75% found once. Germline CDR1 is SNHLY and CDR2 is FYNNEI. The CDR3 covers 15 residues. Trimming left V 2 bases short and J 7 bases short, with 14 bases between. The receptor was isolated from a male donor with HIV. The J gene is TRBJ2-2, the V gene TRBV2; D could derive from TRBD1 or TRBD2 (5 bases each). The sample taken for sequencing was uncultured baseline CD8+ T cells from peripheral blood mononuclear cells (PBMCs). As DNA, the CDR3 is TGTGCCAGCAGTGAAAAGGGACCCCGAGACGGGGAGCTGTTTTTT. Amino acid sequence: CASSEKGPRDGELFF.